This TCR beta chain was retrieved from a study of cytomegalovirus exposure and HLA in healthy donors. The PCR was carried out with 60 Vbeta primers and 13 Jbeta primers. Libraries were prepared by immunoSEQ multiplex PCR; TCRdb keeps only in-frame clonotypes and omits some of them. Seen here are some 110,000 clones, about four fifths observed once, and the top ten hold around 4%. Study conclusions and caveats: A later analysis by the authors found several of the most significant clusters apparently linked to common viral pathogens. More clonal expansion characterized HLA-associated TCR beta chains than equally common others in a later analysis.

This clone was observed a single time. Its antigen remains unknown. V dropped 0 bases and J dropped 1 base, with 13 bases sitting between them. This CDR3 comprises 16 residues. The germline gives CDR1 SGHRS, CDR2 YFSETQ. This TCR was sampled from a man in his forties or fifties in good health and CMV-seronegative. What was sequenced was PBMCs. The chain links TRBV5-1 to TRBJ1-1; D uncertain. The DNA of the CDR3 is TGCGCCAGCAGCTTGGGCCATACCGGAGGGAACACTGAAGCTTTCTTT. Protein product: CASSLGHTGGNTEAFF.